Listed below are T cell receptor beta chains from one sample, sequenced in a study of blood T cells in healthy people across ages. Via MiXCR, TCRdb re-called the 5' RACE reads, giving one row per CDR3 protein. The sample carries 1.5 million to 1.8 million distinct CDR3 sequences, 35% to 45% recorded once. The sequenced sample consisted of blood. These receptors were taken from a woman between 18 and 30 years old in good health. Both conserved end residues are trimmed from each CDR3. A row's size may be missing; if present it is once, few, many or a size class.

v_gene | abundance | len | CDR3aa
TRBV29-1 | many | 11 | SVDEGGQNIQY
TRBV10-3 | few | 11 | AISDVEADTQY
TRBV24-1 | - | 13 | ATSALGTDQETQY
TRBV7-9 | - | 13 | ASSLAGPLAYEQY
TRBV9 | - | 13 | ASSVLEAAQETQF
TRBV15 | - | 11 | ATTRDRKAKLF
TRBV20-1 | - | 10 | SASSWGETQY
TRBV2 | - | 15 | ASSEAALAGAADTQY
TRBV25-1 | - | 17 | ASILSGQGFPYSNQPQH
TRBV3-1 | - | 11 | ASSRTGYNEQY
TRBV6-4 | few | 11 | ASSDTGYGVQF
TRBV3-1 | - | 15 | ASSQDFGGDLGETQY
TRBV7-8 | - | 13 | ASSLATGRYYEQY
TRBV28 | - | 12 | ASSLLGPTYGYT
TRBV29-1 | - | 9 | SVGHEMEAF
TRBV9 | few | 11 | ASSVEPGYGYT
TRBV7-2 | few | 14 | ASSSIIGRFYTEAF
TRBV7-9 | few | 12 | ASSAQGGDYGYT
TRBV7-3 | - | 14 | ASSTGSAGRTDTQY
TRBV20-1 | - | 12 | SARGRAHPLEQY
TRBV5-1 | - | 14 | ASSLTGGIEFYEQY
TRBV7-9 | few | 11 | ASRLGSFPEAF
TRBV7-9 | - | 12 | ASSLNRVLNGYT
TRBV5-1 | - | 10 | ASSTGQLRQY
TRBV29-1 | - | 13 | GVLRGPPTYYGYT
TRBV5-5 | - | 11 | ASSRDRGNQQY
TRBV6-6 | - | 11 | ASSDSNGGGYT
TRBV5-1 | - | 12 | ASGASGSWNEQF
TRBV29-1 | - | 11 | SVRTGGPHEQY
TRBV7-2 | few | 12 | ASSLARPRHGYT
TRBV29-1 | - | 9 | SVPWGLEQY
TRBV29-1 | few | 11 | SVEGLAGSEQY
TRBV12-3/TRBV12-4 | few | 14 | ASNFPRQGYTGELF
TRBV7-9 | - | 13 | ASSLVSGSNYGCT
TRBV6-1 | few | 13 | ASNDLAGGTDTQY
TRBV5-1 | few | 14 | ASSGDRERRNYGYT
TRBV7-6 | - | 13 | ASSTQGQVGTEAF
TRBV9 | - | 16 | ASSVVPSGLAGSGELF
TRBV20-1 | - | 14 | SAGVAGGLITDTQY
TRBV6-6 | - | 13 | ASSYAIDPSLGYT
TRBV24-1 | - | 13 | ATTKRSGPLHIQY
TRBV6-5 | - | 11 | ASSYLPSASWY
TRBV6-6 | few | 13 | ASSYGDRGVDTQY
TRBV18 | - | 12 | ASSSGPRDMPQH
TRBV9 | - | 12 | ASSVDRAHTEAF
TRBV4-3 | - | 14 | ASSQDELAATDTQY
TRBV27 | few | 11 | ASSSWTDNEQF
TRBV4-1 | many | 10 | ASSRTGGEQY
TRBV7-2 | - | 12 | ASSSLQGGRGYT
TRBV12-3/TRBV12-4 | - | 14 | ASSLEGLVGTDMQY
TRBV12-1 | few | 14 | ASSKTREKSYNEQF
TRBV9 | - | 10 | ASSVQGDTQY
TRBV12-3/TRBV12-4 | many | 10 | ASSLREETQY
TRBV4-3 | - | 14 | ASSQDRGLTQETQY
TRBV7-3 | - | 13 | ASSLRGTGDTEAF